The 24 T cell receptor beta chains below were found in one sample sequenced in a study of glioma-infiltrating T cells. Using RNA template, CDR3s of TCR alpha and beta were amplified with iRepertoire arm-PCR. TCRdb recomputed calls from the multiplex PCR reads with MiXCR, one row per CDR3 protein. The table records tens of thousands of distinct CDR3 sequences, 35% to 50% of them present only once. Sequencing was done on a sample of glioma tissue, nonneoplastic brain tissue, or PBMCs (not recorded which). These TCRs come from a human donor with low-grade glioma or glioblastoma, undergoing nonglioma brain surgery, or in good health (not recorded which).

This clonotype was counted at least ten times. The chain carries TRBV14 and TRBJ2-1; D is possibly TRBD1 or TRBD2 (5 bases each). Per germline, CDR1 SGHDN and CDR2 FVKESK. The CDR3 loop spans 15 amino acids. Trimming removed 4 bases at V and 6 bases at J, with 16 bases between. CDR3 sequence reads: CASSREGRTFNEQFF. The DNA for the CDR3 is TGTGCCAGCAGCCGTGAGGGACGGACCTTCAATGAGCAGTTCTTC.

Worth noting for this clonotype: A much larger clonotype is one base distant, so this may be a read error. The chain recombines TRBV7-2 with TRBJ2-7; maybe TRBD2 (5 bases). Germline CDR1 and CDR2: SGHTA and FQGNSA. There are 14 residues in the CDR3. Trimming left V 5 bases short and J 2 bases short, with 13 bases between. CDR3 bases: TGTGCCAGCAGCAAGAGCGGAAAAACCTACGAGCAGTACTTC. Protein product: CASSKSGKTYEQYF.

This rearrangement joins TRBV6-2 or TRBV6-3 to TRBJ2-1; D is perhaps TRBD2 (6 bases). Germline V gives CDR1 MNHEY, CDR2 SVGEGT. With 5 bases removed from V and 2 bases from J, the gap between germline ends came to 13 bases. This CDR3 comprises 15 residues. The CDR3, as DNA: TGTGCCAGCAGTGCCCTCGGGACTGCCTACAATGAGCAGTTCTTC. This sequence encodes CASSALGTAYNEQFF.

Points on this clonotype: This is likely a read error, given that the CDR3 carries no conserved phenylalanine or tryptophan at its end. The chain joins TRBV12-5 to TRBJ2-1; TRBD2 matches at 7 bases. The CDR3 has 15 residues. In germline, CDR1 is LGHNT, CDR2 FRNRAP. This CDR3 reads CASGLSGIGGNEQFL. The CDR3 DNA reads as TGCGCTAGTGGTTTGTCGGGGATCGGGGGGAATGAGCAGTTCCTC.

This chain joins TRBV6-2 or TRBV6-3 and TRBJ2-7; a weak D match, TRBD1 (6 bases). The CDR3 has 15 residues. Trimming took off 7 bases at V and 3 bases at J, with 19 bases between the two ends. From germline, CDR1 is MNHEY and CDR2 SVGEGT. CDR3 nucleotides: TGTGCCAGCAAACAAGCCCGGACAGACCTCTACGAGCAGTACTTC. It encodes CASKQARTDLYEQYF.

This clonotype was found a few times. Given a much more abundant clone one base away, this may be a read error. The chain joins TRBV28 to TRBJ2-6; D unresolved. V lost 6 bases and J lost 0, with 12 bases in between. This CDR3 comprises 16 residues. Germline values: CDR1 MDHEN, CDR2 SYDVKM. CDR3 nucleotide sequence: TGTGCCAGCAGCCTGTGGCCGTTCTCTGGGGCCAACGTCCTGACTTTC. This encodes CASSLWPFSGANVLTF.

This clonotype was seen at least ten times. The V and J genes are TRBV12-3 or TRBV12-4 and TRBJ1-2; 10 nucleotides align to TRBD1. The CDR3 consists of 14 residues. Trimming cost V 3 bases and J 6 bases; bases outside gene matches: 4. The CDR3 nucleotides are TGTGCCAGCAGTTTGTGGACAGGGGGAAATGGCTACACCTTC. Protein: CASSLWTGGNGYTF.

At least ten counts were recorded for this clonotype. As DNA, the CDR3 is TGTGCCAGCATGGGGGGAGGCAACACCGGGGAGCTGTTTTTT. It yields the protein CASMGGGNTGELFF. The chain uses TRBV28 and TRBJ2-2, with D perhaps TRBD2 (6 bases). Trimming shortened V by 7 bases and J by 2 bases, and 11 bases separated the two germline ends. Germline V lookup: CDR1 MDHEN, CDR2 SYDVKM. The CDR3 spans 14 residues.

The V and J genes are TRBV7-3 and TRBJ2-2, with unresolved D. The ends were cut back, 5 bases at V and 3 bases at J, with 10 bases in the middle. Germline V gene data show CDR1 as SGHTA and CDR2 as FQGTGA. This CDR3 is 14 amino acids long. In DNA form, the CDR3 reads TGTGCCAGCAGCCAGACTGGGGACACCGGGGAGCTGTTTTTT. Encoded protein: CASSQTGDTGELFF.

Many counts were recorded for this clonotype. The V call is TRBV6-5, the J call TRBJ2-2; D may match TRBD1 or TRBD2 (5 bases each). Germline V CDR1 and CDR2: MNHEY, SVGAGI. The CDR3 loop spans 14 amino acids. V lost 2 bases, J lost 5 bases, and 9 bases lay in between. The CDR3 spells CASSYTGPTGELFF. In DNA, the CDR3 is TGTGCCAGCAGTTACACGGGACCAACCGGGGAGCTGTTTTTT.

This clonotype was recorded at least ten times. The rearrangement joins TRBV18 to TRBJ2-1, with D perhaps assigned TRBD1 or TRBD2 (5 bases each). The CDR3 loop spans 12 amino acids. V was clipped by 2 bases and J by 8 bases, with 7 bases between them. Germline V gene lookup returns CDR1 KGHSH and CDR2 LQKENI. CDR3 loop: CASSPGTHEQFF. The CDR3 coding sequence is TGTGCCAGCTCACCAGGGACCCATGAGCAGTTCTTC.

This clonotype came up many times. This CDR3 is CASSLVVLAGGQETQYF. The CDR3 DNA is TGTGCCAGCAGTTTAGTAGTACTAGCGGGGGGACAAGAGACCCAGTACTTC. The gene calls are TRBV12-3 or TRBV12-4 and TRBJ2-5; 12 nucleotides line up with TRBD2. V lost 1 base and J lost 2; bases outside the gene matches: 5. This CDR3 spans 17 amino acids.

In this sample, this clonotype turned up a few times. A much larger clone differs by one base, so this may be a read error. The CDR3 ends on some other residue instead of the conserved phenylalanine or tryptophan, so this is likely a read error. The V call is TRBV5-4, the J call TRBJ2-1, with D perhaps matching TRBD2 (5 bases). V lost 0 bases, J lost 3 bases, and 13 bases lay in between. Germline CDR1 reads SGHNT; CDR2 reads YYREEE (reference sequence). CDR3 length equals 16 residues. CDR3 DNA sequence: TGTGCCAGCAGCTTGGGGACGGGCCGGGACTACAATGAGCAGTTCCTC. This translates into CASSLGTGRDYNEQFL.

J is TRBJ2-7 and V is TRBV20-1, with TRBD2 identical over 7 bases. The germline CDR1 and CDR2 sequences are DFQATT and SNEGSKA (reference sequence). The CDR3 is made up of 13 amino acids. The trim removed 1 base at V and 6 bases at J, leaving 6 bases unmatched. CDR3 sequence reads: CSARVLASGEQYF. Here the CDR3 DNA reads TGCAGTGCTAGAGTACTAGCTAGCGGCGAGCAGTACTTC.

Ten or more counts support this clonotype. The V and J genes are TRBV2 and TRBJ2-1, with 11 bases that match TRBD2. The germline gives CDR1 SNHLY, CDR2 FYNNEI. The CDR3 is 15 residues long. J was trimmed by 3 bases and V by 5 bases; bases with no gene match: 3. CDR3 DNA sequence: TGTGCCAGCAGTATACTAGCGGGGGTCTACAATGAGCAGTTCTTC. Amino acid sequence: CASSILAGVYNEQFF. Using reference TRBV2 and TRBJ2-1 for the parts outside the CDR3, the full variable domain is EPEVTQTPSHQVTQMGQEVILRCVPISNHLYFYWYRQILGQKVEFLVSFYNNEISEKSEIFDDQFSVERPDGSNFTLKIRSTKLEDSAMYFCASSILAGVYNEQFFGPGTRLTVL.

This clonotype has only one observation. Because the CDR3 is missing its conserved closing phenylalanine or tryptophan, this is likely a read error. The rearrangement links TRBV6-1 to TRBJ1-1; a possible D gene is TRBD1 (6 bases). The CDR3 has 13 amino acids. With 7 bases removed from V and 2 bases from J, the gap between germline ends came to 11 bases. Germline CDR1 MNHNS, CDR2 SASEGT. The CDR3 is CASKGDINTEAFI. CDR3 nucleotides: TGTGCCAGCAAGGGGGACATAAACACTGAAGCTTTCATT.

This clonotype was counted many times. The CDR3 spells CASLSSGGPQETQYF. CDR3 coding DNA: TGTGCCAGCCTTTCTAGCGGGGGGCCCCAAGAGACCCAGTACTTC. This chain links TRBV2 with TRBJ2-5; 11 positions match TRBD2. The CDR3 is 15 amino acids. Germline V CDR1 and CDR2: SNHLY, FYNNEI. V trimming: 8 bases; J trimming: 1 base; junction bases outside the gene matches: 6. Combining the CDR3 with reference TRBV2 and TRBJ2-5 gives the whole variable domain EPEVTQTPSHQVTQMGQEVILRCVPISNHLYFYWYRQILGQKVEFLVSFYNNEISEKSEIFDDQFSVERPDGSNFTLKIRSTKLEDSAMYFCASLSSGGPQETQYFGPGTRLLVL.

This sequence joins TRBV6-6 and TRBJ1-3; 7 bases match TRBD1. The CDR3 length is 20 residues. Germline V lookup: CDR1 MNHNY, CDR2 SVGAGI (reference sequence). With 0 bases clipped from V and 0 bases from J, the junction kept 14 bases outside the gene matches. The CDR3 region has the DNA TGTGCCAGCAGTTACTCGATAAACGGTACGGACAGGAGCTCTGGAAACACCATATATTTT. This codes for CASSYSINGTDRSSGNTIYF.

This clonotype was found many times. This chain joins TRBV6-1 and TRBJ2-1; tentatively, D is TRBD1 (6 bases). CDR3 length: 12 residues. CDR1 MNHNS and CDR2 SASEGT come from the germline V gene. The ends were cut back, 5 bases at V and 8 bases at J, with 10 bases in the middle. The CDR3 is CASSLTGYEQFF. The CDR3 DNA is TGTGCCAGCAGTCTCACAGGGTATGAGCAGTTCTTC.

The sample holds a few counts of this clonotype. CDR3 sequence: CSAGMGGGNQPQHF. CDR3 nucleotide sequence: TGCAGCGCCGGAATGGGGGGTGGCAATCAGCCCCAGCATTTT. The V gene is TRBV29-1, the J gene TRBJ1-5; D is perhaps TRBD1 (5 bases). V lost 7 bases, J lost 2 bases, and 15 bases lay in between. Germline assignment: CDR1 SQVTM and CDR2 ANQGSEA. CDR3 length equals 14 residues. The full variable domain, in which reference TRBV29-1 and TRBJ1-5 provide the parts outside the CDR3, is SAVISQKPSRDICQRGTSLTIQCQVDSQVTMMFWYRQQPGQSLTLIATANQGSEATYESGFVIDKFPISRPNLTFSTLTVSNMSPEDSSIYLCSAGMGGGNQPQHFGDGTRLSIL.

This clonotype was found once. A much larger clone differs from this one at a single base, so this may be a read error. This chain links TRBV11-2 with TRBJ2-2; possibly TRBD1 for D (5 bases). CDR1 and CDR2 from the germline V gene are SGHAT and FQNNGV. The CDR3 length is 16 residues. The V gene lost 2 bases and the J gene lost 6 bases, with 16 bases spanning the gap. CDR3 DNA: TGTGCCAGCAGCTTAATTGGTCAGGGTTGGGCCGGGGAGCTGTTTTTT. Translated: CASSLIGQGWAGELFF.

This clonotype appeared many times. The V call is TRBV18, the J call TRBJ1-1; no clear D. CDR1 is KGHSH, CDR2 LQKENI, per germline. V lost 3 bases to trimming and J lost 0 bases, with 11 bases between them. The CDR3 has 15 amino acids. CDR3 in amino acids: CASSPVGEMNTEAFF. CDR3 DNA: TGTGCCAGCTCACCTGTTGGGGAAATGAACACTGAAGCTTTCTTT.

This clonotype was picked up many times. For the CDR3, the DNA is TGCGCCAGCACAGCTCTTAGGTTGACAGATACGCAGTATTTT. Translation gives CASTALRLTDTQYF. This chain joins TRBV5-1 and TRBJ2-3; no definite D call. Germline assignment: CDR1 SGHRS and CDR2 YFSETQ. V gave up 6 bases and J gave up 3 bases, with 14 bases separating them. This CDR3 is built from 14 residues.

This clonotype was detected only a few times. The chain employs TRBV5-1 and TRBJ2-4; 10 bases map to TRBD2. Germline V lookup: CDR1 SGHRS, CDR2 YFSETQ. J lost 14 bases, V lost 4 bases, and 12 bases had no gene match. The CDR3 spans 14 residues. The CDR3 DNA follows: TGCGCCAGCAGCGCTTTAGCGGGAGGCCCTCTTGAGTACTTC. Encoded protein: CASSALAGGPLEYF. Together with reference TRBV5-1 and TRBJ2-4, the CDR3 gives the full variable domain: KAGVTQTPRYLIKTRGQQVTLSCSPISGHRSVSWYQQTPGQGLQFLFEYFSETQRNKGNFPGRFSGRQFSNSRSEMNVSTLELGDSALYLCASSALAGGPLEYFGAGTRLSVL.